This T cell receptor (beta chain) was captured by sequencing in a study of blood T cell repertoires in COVID-19. Germline V gene sequence: CDR1 SEHNR, CDR2 FQNEAQ (reference sequence). V trimming: 1 base; J trimming: 2 bases; junction bases outside the gene matches: 7. CDR3 length: 17 amino acids. TCRdb's copy holds only in-frame clones and misses some; the assay was immunoSEQ multiplex PCR. Here the sample spans around 94,000 clones, about 80% being singletons. The sample consisted of peripheral blood. The TCR sequence derives from a human donor in a cohort sampled during active COVID-19. The genes are TRBV7-9 and TRBJ2-7, with 11 bases matching TRBD1. This CDR3 reads CASSLGTGGLLPYEQYF. CDR3 coding DNA: TGTGCCAGCAGCTTAGGGACAGGGGGCTTATTACCCTACGAGCAGTACTTC.